This entry lists 14 T cell receptor beta chains sequenced from one sample in a study of blood T cell repertoires in COVID-19. The assay was immunoSEQ multiplex PCR, and TCRdb's table has in-frame clones only and misses some. The profile shows 380,000 or so clones, 86% of them singletons. Specimen: peripheral blood. The receptors derive from a woman in her sixties with COVID-19, enrolled during active disease.

V and J are TRBV3-1 (or the pseudogene TRBV3-2) and TRBJ1-1; D perhaps matches TRBD1 (5 bases). The CDR3 runs to 12 residues. Germline V gene data show CDR1 as LGHDT and CDR2 as YNNKEL (reference sequence). Trimming removed 3 bases at V and 9 bases at J, with 11 bases between. This CDR3 is CASSHPGTKAFF. CDR3 sequence (DNA): TGTGCCAGCAGCCACCCTGGGACTAAAGCTTTCTTT.

The J gene is TRBJ2-3, the V gene TRBV19; D uncertain. V gave up 3 bases and J gave up 3 bases, with 13 bases separating them. Germline V lookup: CDR1 LNHDA, CDR2 SQIVND (reference sequence). CDR3 length: 15 amino acids. The CDR3 DNA sequence: TGTGCCAGTAGTATTGGTTCTATACTTACAGATACGCAGTATTTT. Translated: CASSIGSILTDTQYF.

This clone was seen only once. V usage is TRBV18 and J usage is TRBJ2-7; TRBD2 agrees at 7 bases. Germline V CDR1 and CDR2: KGHSH, LQKENI. The trim removed 4 bases at V and 5 bases at J, leaving 5 bases unmatched. This CDR3 region has 13 residues. CDR3 sequence reads: CASSLGGTDEQYF. CDR3 in DNA: TGTGCCAGCTCACTCGGGGGGACGGACGAGCAGTACTTC.

The rearrangement links TRBV5-8 to TRBJ2-1, with 11 bases matching TRBD2. This CDR3 is built from 15 residues. With 4 bases clipped from V and 4 bases from J, the junction kept 4 bases outside the gene matches. Per the germline V gene, CDR1 is SGHTS and CDR2 is YDEGEE. The CDR3 spells CASSQLAGAYNEQFF. Here the CDR3 DNA reads TGTGCCAGCAGCCAACTAGCGGGGGCGTACAATGAGCAGTTCTTC. Full variable domain (rest looked up from reference TRBV5-8 and TRBJ2-1): EAGVTQSPTHLIKTRGQQATLRCSPISGHTSVYWYQQALGLGLQFLLWYDEGEERNRGNFPPRFSGRQFPNYSSELNVNALELEDSALYLCASSQLAGAYNEQFFGPGTRLTVL.

V is TRBV24-1 and J is TRBJ2-5, with D perhaps TRBD2 (5 bases). CDR3 length: 15 residues. In germline, CDR1 is KGHDR, CDR2 SFDVKD. Trimming took off 7 bases at V and 2 bases at J, with 16 bases between the two ends. CDR3 protein: CATSPGTKGQETQYF. DNA for the CDR3: TGTGCCACCAGCCCGGGAACCAAGGGACAAGAGACCCAGTACTTC.

The V gene is TRBV11-2, the J gene TRBJ1-5, with D perhaps matching TRBD1 (6 bases). V lost 4 bases and J lost 1, with 11 bases in between. The CDR3 runs 15 residues. Per germline, CDR1 SGHAT and CDR2 FQNNGV. DNA for the CDR3: TGTGCCAGCAGCTCTGCAGGGGCCAGCAATCAGCCCCAGCATTTT. Protein sequence: CASSSAGASNQPQHF.

This chain uses TRBV10-3 with TRBJ2-3; D gene unclear. Germline CDR1 is ENHRY and CDR2 is SYGVKD. CDR3 length: 14 residues. Trimming removed 10 bases from V and 2 bases from J, with 16 bases in between. The CDR3 nucleotides read TGTGCCAGCCAGTTAACGACTGCCACAGATACGCAGTATTTT. Translating it yields CASQLTTATDTQYF.

A single count supports this clone. J is TRBJ1-4 and V is TRBV19; 7 bases are a match to TRBD1. This CDR3 has 16 amino acids. Germline V gene data show CDR1 as LNHDA and CDR2 as SQIVND (reference sequence). With V trimmed by 3 bases and J by 8 bases, 12 bases remained unmatched. CDR3 DNA: TGTGCCAGTAGTATCGGTGGGAGACAGGGTTGGGAAAAACTGTTTTTT. Its translation: CASSIGGRQGWEKLFF.

This sequence joins TRBV7-8 and TRBJ1-1; D is unresolved. Trimming took 6 bases from V and 0 from J, leaving 20 bases between them. This CDR3 contains 17 residues. Per the germline V gene, CDR1 is SGHVS and CDR2 is FQNEAQ. The CDR3: CASRAPSGRNLNTEAFF. As DNA, the CDR3 is TGTGCCAGCAGAGCCCCCAGCGGTCGGAACTTGAACACTGAAGCTTTCTTT.

The V and J genes are TRBV7-2 and TRBJ1-2; TRBD1 aligns across 9 bases. V lost 5 bases to trimming and J lost 2 bases; unmatched junction nucleotides: 18. The CDR3 extends over 19 amino acids. Germline CDR1 and CDR2: SGHTA and FQGNSA. The CDR3 sequence is CASSPGPGTGKGINYGYTF. The CDR3 DNA reads TGTGCCAGCAGCCCCGGCCCCGGGACAGGGAAAGGAATAAACTATGGCTACACCTTC.

There are a few counts of this clone. V is TRBV3-1 (or the pseudogene TRBV3-2) and J is TRBJ2-5; D unresolved. Germline CDR1 LGHDT, CDR2 YNNKEL (reference sequence). The CDR3 is 13 amino acids. V dropped 1 base and J dropped 5 bases, with 8 bases sitting between them. The CDR3 DNA is TGTGCCAGCAGCCAAGGCGGCTGGGAGACCCAGTACTTC. This sequence encodes CASSQGGWETQYF.

This clone appeared a few times. The J gene is TRBJ1-1, the V gene TRBV10-3; the match to TRBD1 covers 8 bases. The CDR3 extends over 14 amino acids. Trimming removed 10 bases from V and 5 bases from J; junction bases left unmatched: 12. Germline V CDR1 and CDR2: ENHRY, SYGVKD. Here the CDR3 DNA reads TGTGCCACCGAGGACAGGGACGAAGTAACTGAAGCTTTCTTT. This translates into CATEDRDEVTEAFF.

The J gene is TRBJ1-4, the V gene TRBV19; D possibly corresponds to TRBD1 (6 bases). This CDR3 spans 15 amino acids. Trimming stripped 4 bases from V and 0 bases from J, with 9 bases between. Germline CDR1 LNHDA, CDR2 SQIVND (reference sequence). Here the CDR3 reads CASSSQGSTNEKLFF. The CDR3 DNA reads TGTGCCAGTAGTAGTCAGGGGTCAACTAATGAAAAACTGTTTTTT. The whole variable domain, remainder taken from reference TRBV19 and TRBJ1-4, is DGGITQSPKYLFRKEGQNVTLSCEQNLNHDAMYWYRQDPGQGLRLIYYSQIVNDFQKGDIAEGYSVSREKKESFPLTVTSAQKNPTAFYLCASSSQGSTNEKLFFGSGTQLSVL.

The chain uses TRBV7-9 and TRBJ2-4; 7 bases are a match to TRBD1. Germline CDR1 SEHNR, CDR2 FQNEAQ (reference sequence). V trimming: 5 bases; J trimming: 1 base; junction bases outside the gene matches: 11. CDR3 size: 17 residues. The CDR3, as DNA: TGTGCCAGCAGCCGATGGCAGGGGGTAGGGGCCAAAAACATTCAGTACTTC. It specifies CASSRWQGVGAKNIQYF.